Shown below are 3 T cell receptor beta chains from a single sample sequenced in a study of T cell changes during pregnancy in multiple sclerosis. The method was immunoSEQ multiplex PCR; TCRdb's version includes in-frame clones alone and lacks a portion of them. This sample yields approximately 79,000 clones, of which around 93% are seen a single time; about 0.8% belongs to the top ten. Sample: peripheral blood, taken in the second trimester of pregnancy. The source is a female donor in good health, enrolled as a control in a pregnancy study.

A single count supports this clone. The CDR3 DNA reads as TGCGCCAGCAGCCAAGTGGGACAGGGTAACACCGGGGAGCTGTTTTTT. Translated, it gives CASSQVGQGNTGELFF. The chain joins TRBV4-3 to TRBJ2-2, with 9 bases aligning to TRBD1. The V gene's germline CDR1 is LGHNA and CDR2 YSLEER. The CDR3 is 16 residues long. J lost 2 bases, V lost 1 base, and 2 bases had no gene match.

The chain joins TRBV6-5 to TRBJ2-5; D might be TRBD2 (5 bases). V was shortened by 6 bases and J by 3 bases, with 14 bases between the two germline ends. The CDR3 runs to 14 residues. Germline CDR1 is MNHEY and CDR2 is SVGAGI. CDR3: CASSVTSGEETQYF. As DNA, the CDR3 is TGTGCCAGCAGCGTTACATCCGGGGAAGAGACCCAGTACTTC.

The rearrangement joins TRBV6-4 to TRBJ1-5; 12 nucleotides agree with TRBD1. This CDR3 contains 18 residues. J lost 0 bases, V lost 4 bases, and 7 bases had no gene match. The germline CDR1 and CDR2 sequences are MRHNA and SNTAGT. Here the CDR3 DNA reads TGTGCCAGCAGTGCCGGGGACAGGGGGCAGAATAGCAATCAGCCCCAGCATTTT. This gives the protein CASSAGDRGQNSNQPQHF.